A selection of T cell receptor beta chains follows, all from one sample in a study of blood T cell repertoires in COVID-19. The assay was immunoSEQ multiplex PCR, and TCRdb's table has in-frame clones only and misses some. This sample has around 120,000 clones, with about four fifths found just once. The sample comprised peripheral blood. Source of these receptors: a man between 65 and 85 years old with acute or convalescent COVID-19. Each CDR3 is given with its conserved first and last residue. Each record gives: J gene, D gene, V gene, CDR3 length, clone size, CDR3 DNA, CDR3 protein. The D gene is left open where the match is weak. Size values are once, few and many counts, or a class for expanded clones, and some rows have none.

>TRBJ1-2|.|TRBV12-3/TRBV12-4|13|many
TGTGCCAGCAGTTTATCCGGTCTCTATGGCTACACCTTC
CASSLSGLYGYTF
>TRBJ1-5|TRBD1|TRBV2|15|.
TGTGCCAGCAGAAACAGGGGGCCGGGCAATCAGCCCCAGCATTTT
CASRNRGPGNQPQHF
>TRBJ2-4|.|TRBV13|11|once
TGTGCCAGCAGCCGTTCGGACATTCAGTACTTC
CASSRSDIQYF
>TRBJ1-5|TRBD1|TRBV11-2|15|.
TGTGCCAGCAGCCTTACGGGACAGGGTGAACAGCCCCAGCATTTT
CASSLTGQGEQPQHF
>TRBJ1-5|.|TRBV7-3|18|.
TGTGCCAGCAGCTTAACCAGAGGACACCGATTGAGCAATCAGCCCCAGCATTTT
CASSLTRGHRLSNQPQHF
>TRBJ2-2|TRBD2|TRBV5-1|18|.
TGCGCCAGCGAATGGGGGACTAGCGGGGACCTACGGACCGGGGAGCTGTTTTTT
CASEWGTSGDLRTGELFF
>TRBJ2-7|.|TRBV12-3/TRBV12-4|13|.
TGTGCCAGCAGTCCTGGACGGGGCTACGAGCAGTACTTC
CASSPGRGYEQYF
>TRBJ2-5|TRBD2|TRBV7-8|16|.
TGTGCCAGCAGCTTAGCGGGACTAGCGGTGCAAGAGACCCAGTACTTC
CASSLAGLAVQETQYF
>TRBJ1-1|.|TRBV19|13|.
TGTGCCAGTAGTCGAGGTATGAACACTGAAGCTTTCTTT
CASSRGMNTEAFF
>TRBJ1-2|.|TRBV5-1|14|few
TGCGCCAGCAGCTTGGCCGGGGAAAACTATGGCTACACCTTC
CASSLAGENYGYTF
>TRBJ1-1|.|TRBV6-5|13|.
TGTGCCAGCAGGGTCGGGGGAGGCACTGAAGCTTTCTTT
CASRVGGGTEAFF
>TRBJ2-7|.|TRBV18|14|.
TGTGCCAGCTCACCCGCGAGGGGGGGCTACGAGCAGTACTTC
CASSPARGGYEQYF
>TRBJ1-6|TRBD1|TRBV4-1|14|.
TGCGCCAGCAGCTTTCCGGGAACAGGGGCACCCCTCCACTTT
CASSFPGTGAPLHF
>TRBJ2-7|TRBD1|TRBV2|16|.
TGTGCCAGCAGAACCATTGGTAGGCAGGGGGTCAGCGAGCAGTACTTC
CASRTIGRQGVSEQYF
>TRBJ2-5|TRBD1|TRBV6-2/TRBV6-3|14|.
TGTGCCAGCAGTTCGCCGACAGGGACAGAGACCCAGTACTTC
CASSSPTGTETQYF
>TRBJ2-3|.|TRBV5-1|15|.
TGCGCCAGCAGCTTGGCCAACAGCCTCGGAGATACGCAGTATTTT
CASSLANSLGDTQYF
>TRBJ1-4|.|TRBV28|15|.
TGTGCCAGCAGTCCCGGGACACGGGTGGGTGAAAAACTGTTTTTT
CASSPGTRVGEKLFF